The clone carrying this T cell receptor beta chain was detected only a few times. Treatment denoted: oral pan-JAK inhibitor, 5-10 mg twice daily. Lesional scalp punch biopsies and peripheral blood came from alopecia areata patients. This entry belongs to a study of CD8+ T cells in alopecia areata. Extracted from the samples, RNA was reverse transcribed into cDNA to serve as the sequencing template. Clones were sequenced by immunoSEQ multiplex PCR, and TCRdb holds only the in-frame ones, with some missing. The table shows approximately 220,000 clones, with under 40% occurring only once. The receptor was isolated from a human donor with alopecia areata. The source was CD4+ T cells sorted from blood, collected around week 31, from a patient treated with tofacitinib.

The CDR3 region has the DNA TGCGCCAGCAGCCAAGCTCCGGGACGGAACTATGGCTACACCTTC. It specifies CASSQAPGRNYGYTF. The chain joins TRBV4-1 to TRBJ1-2; perhaps TRBD1 as D (5 bases). V dropped 1 base and J dropped 2 bases, with 11 bases sitting between them. Germline-derived CDR1 and CDR2 are MGHRA and YSYEKL. The CDR3 sequence is 15 residues long.